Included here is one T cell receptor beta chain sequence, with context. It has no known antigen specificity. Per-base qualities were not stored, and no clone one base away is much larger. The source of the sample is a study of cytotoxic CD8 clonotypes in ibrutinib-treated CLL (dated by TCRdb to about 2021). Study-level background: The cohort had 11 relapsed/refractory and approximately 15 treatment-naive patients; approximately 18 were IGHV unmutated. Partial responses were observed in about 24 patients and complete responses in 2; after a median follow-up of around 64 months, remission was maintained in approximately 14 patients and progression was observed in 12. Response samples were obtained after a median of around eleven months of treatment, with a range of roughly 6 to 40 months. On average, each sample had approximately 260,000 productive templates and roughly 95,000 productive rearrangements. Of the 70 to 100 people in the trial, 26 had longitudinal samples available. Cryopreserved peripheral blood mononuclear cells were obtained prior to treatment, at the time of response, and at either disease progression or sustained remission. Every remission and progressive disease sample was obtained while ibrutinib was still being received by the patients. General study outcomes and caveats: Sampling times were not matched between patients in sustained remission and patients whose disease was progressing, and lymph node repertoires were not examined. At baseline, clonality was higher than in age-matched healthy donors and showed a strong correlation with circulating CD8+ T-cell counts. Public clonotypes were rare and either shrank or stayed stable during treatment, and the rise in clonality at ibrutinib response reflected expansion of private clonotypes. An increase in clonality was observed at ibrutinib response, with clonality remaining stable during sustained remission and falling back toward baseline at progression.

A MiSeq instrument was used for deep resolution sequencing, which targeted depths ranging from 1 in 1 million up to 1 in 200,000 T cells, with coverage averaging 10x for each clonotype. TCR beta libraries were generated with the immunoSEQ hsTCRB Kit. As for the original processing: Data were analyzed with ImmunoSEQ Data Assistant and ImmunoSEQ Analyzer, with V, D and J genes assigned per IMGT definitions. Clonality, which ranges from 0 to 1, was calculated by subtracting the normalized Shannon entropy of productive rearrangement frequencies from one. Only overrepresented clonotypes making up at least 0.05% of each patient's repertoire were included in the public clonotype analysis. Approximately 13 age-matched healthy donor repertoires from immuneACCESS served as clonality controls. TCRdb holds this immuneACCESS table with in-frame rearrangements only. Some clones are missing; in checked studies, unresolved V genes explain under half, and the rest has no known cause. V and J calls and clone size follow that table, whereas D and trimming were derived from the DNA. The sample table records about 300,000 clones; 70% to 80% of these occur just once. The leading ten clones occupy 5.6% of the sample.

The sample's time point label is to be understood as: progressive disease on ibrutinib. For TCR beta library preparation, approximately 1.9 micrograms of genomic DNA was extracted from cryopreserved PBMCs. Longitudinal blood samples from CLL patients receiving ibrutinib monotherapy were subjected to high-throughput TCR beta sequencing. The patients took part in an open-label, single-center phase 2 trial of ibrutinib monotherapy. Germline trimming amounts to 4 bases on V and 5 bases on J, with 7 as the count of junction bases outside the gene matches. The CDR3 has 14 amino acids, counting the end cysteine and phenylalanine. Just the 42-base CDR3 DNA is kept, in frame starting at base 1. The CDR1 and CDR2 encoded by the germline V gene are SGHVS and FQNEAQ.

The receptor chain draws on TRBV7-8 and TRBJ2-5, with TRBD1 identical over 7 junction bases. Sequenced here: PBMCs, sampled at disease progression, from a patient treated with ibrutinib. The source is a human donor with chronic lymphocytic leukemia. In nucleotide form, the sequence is TGTGCCAGCAGCTCCGAGACAGGGTGGGAGACCCAGTACTTC. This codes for CASSSETGWETQYF. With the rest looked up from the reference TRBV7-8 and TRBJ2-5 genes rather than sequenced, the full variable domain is GAGVSQSPRYKVAKRGQDVALRCDPISGHVSLFWYQQALGQGPEFLTYFQNEAQLDKSGLPSDRFFAERPEGSVSTLKIQRTQQEDSAVYLCASSSETGWETQYFGPGTRLLVL.